This T cell receptor (beta chain) was observed in a study of cytomegalovirus exposure and HLA in healthy donors. The V end was cut by 1 base, the J end by 2 bases, with 7 bases between. The CDR3 length is 14 residues. Per germline, CDR1 SGHTA and CDR2 FQGNSA. Whole-study findings and limits: Only CMV serostatus was available as immune exposure information.

PCR was performed using 60 Vbeta and 13 Jbeta primers. Sequenced by immunoSEQ multiplex PCR; TCRdb stores in-frame clones only, minus some. Seen here are 100,000 to 150,000 clones, around 80% observed once, and the top ten hold more than 3%. Only one count was recorded for this clone. Its antigen remains unknown. The receptor was derived from a man younger than 45 in good health and CMV-seronegative. Sequences were obtained from PBMCs. The gene calls are TRBV7-2 and TRBJ2-3; possible D gene TRBD2, 5 bases. CDR3 sequence (DNA): TGTGCCAGCAGCTTAGGAGGGTACACAGATACGCAGTATTTT. This codes for CASSLGGYTDTQYF.